The T cell receptor (beta chain) described here comes from a study of human T cells and chemical hapten exposure. About the research overall: Slight differences in pooled library volume were the main source of varying TCR yields across samples. Whole-study findings and limits: TCRs exceeding 1 in 1000 frequency stayed unchanged with DPC sensitization.

This clonotype was counted only a few times. Its antigen is not known. It was the library that attached unique molecular identifiers to individual cDNA molecules. TCRdb re-called the RACE reads through MiXCR, storing one row per CDR3 protein. Of roughly 60,000 distinct CDR3 sequences in the sample, around 7% were seen once. The time point denotes: pre-sensitization, week 0. Treatment noted: therapeutic diphenylcyclopropenone sensitization with weekly scalp DPC. Trimming took 0 bases from V and 10 from J; bases not matched to a gene: 7. This CDR3 spans 14 amino acids. Germline loops: CDR1 SGHRS, CDR2 YFSETQ.

The origin of this receptor is a woman aged 25-40 years with alopecia areata. Some clones in this sample may be carry-over from other donors' samples. V and J are TRBV5-1 and TRBJ2-7; the match to TRBD1 covers 10 bases. The sample was whole blood, taken in connection with sensitization to the hapten diphenylcyclopropenone (DPC). DNA of the CDR3: TGCGCCAGCAGCTTGGATGGGACAGGGGTCGGTCAGTACTTC. It encodes CASSLDGTGVGQYF.